Listed below are T cell receptor beta chains from one sample, sequenced in a study of blood T cell repertoires in COVID-19. Measured with immunoSEQ multiplex PCR; TCRdb has only the in-frame clones, and not every one. Of about 280,000 clones detected, 85% appear once; the ten largest clones hold approximately 5%. Material for sequencing was peripheral blood. The receptor set was obtained from a middle-aged man with active or convalescent COVID-19. The CDR3 runs from the conserved cysteine through the conserved F or W. A D gene is named only where the DNA matches it firmly. Clone size is given for some rows only: seen once, a few or many times, or a class if the clone is expanded.

TRBJ2-7	TRBV3-1/TRBV3-2	TRBD2	.	CASSQGVAGGYEQYF	TGTGCCAGCAGCCAAGGGGTAGCGGGAGGCTACGAGCAGTACTTC
TRBJ1-4	TRBV5-1	TRBD1	once	CASSFSAAGGLEKLFF	TGCGCCAGCAGCTTCTCGGCTGCAGGGGGCCTTGAAAAACTGTTTTTT
TRBJ2-7	TRBV27	TRBD2	.	CASSLGREDDEQYF	TGTGCCAGCAGTTTAGGACGGGAGGACGACGAGCAGTACTTC
TRBJ2-2	TRBV19	TRBD1	.	CASSIPQGAGELFF	TGTGCCAGTAGTATCCCCCAGGGGGCCGGGGAGCTGTTTTTT
TRBJ2-7	TRBV28	.	.	CASSLYTTYEQYF	TGTGCCAGCAGTTTATATACGACTTACGAGCAGTACTTC
TRBJ2-4	TRBV3-1/TRBV3-2	.	.	CASSQEGGVITKNIQYF	TGTGCCAGCAGCCAAGAGGGAGGCGTGATCACCAAAAACATTCAGTACTTC
TRBJ1-5	TRBV10-3	TRBD1	once	CAISTGEEQPQHF	TGTGCCATCAGTACAGGGGAGGAGCAGCCCCAGCATTTT
TRBJ1-5	TRBV29-1	.	once	CSVGFENQPQHF	TGCAGCGTTGGGTTTGAGAATCAGCCCCAGCATTTT
TRBJ1-1	TRBV30	.	.	CAWSVTVNTEAFF	TGTGCCTGGAGTGTAACGGTGAACACTGAAGCTTTCTTT
TRBJ2-1	TRBV5-1	.	.	CASSLGGRLYNEQFF	TGCGCCAGCAGCTTGGGGGGGCGCTTATACAATGAGCAGTTCTTC
TRBJ2-7	TRBV7-3	TRBD2	.	CASSVTSGRAYEQYF	TGTGCCAGCAGCGTCACTAGCGGGAGGGCCTACGAGCAGTACTTC
TRBJ1-6	TRBV10-2	.	.	CASSTSASHNSPLHF	TGCGCCAGCAGCACCAGCGCCTCCCATAATTCACCCCTCCACTTT
TRBJ2-7	TRBV7-2	.	.	CASSLDRASYEQYF	TGTGCCAGCAGCTTAGACAGGGCCTCCTACGAGCAGTACTTC
TRBJ2-1	TRBV10-3	TRBD2	once	CAISGGLAGSNEQFF	TGTGCCATCAGTGGAGGACTAGCGGGATCTAATGAGCAGTTCTTC
TRBJ1-6	TRBV27	TRBD1	.	CASFPSGGIHPYNSPLHF	TGTGCCAGTTTTCCTTCAGGGGGCATCCATCCTTATAATTCACCCCTCCACTTT
TRBJ2-2	TRBV27	TRBD1	.	CASKDRAGELFF	TGTGCCAGCAAAGACAGGGCCGGGGAGCTGTTTTTT
TRBJ1-6	TRBV30	.	.	CAWSPRGGSPLHF	TGTGCCTGGAGCCCCCGGGGAGGGTCACCCCTCCACTTT
TRBJ2-7	TRBV5-1	.	.	CASSPLGAYEQYF	TGCGCCAGCTCTCCCTTAGGAGCCTACGAGCAGTACTTC
TRBJ2-7	TRBV6-1	TRBD1	.	CASSEPDRQGYEQYF	TGTGCCAGCAGTGAGCCGGACAGGCAGGGATACGAGCAGTACTTC
TRBJ2-7	TRBV28	TRBD1	few	CASSLIGTGGYEQYF	TGTGCCAGCAGTTTAATCGGGACAGGGGGTTACGAGCAGTACTTC
TRBJ2-3	TRBV13	.	.	CASSLARTDTQYF	TGTGCCAGCAGCTTAGCCAGGACAGATACGCAGTATTTT
TRBJ1-1	TRBV28	.	.	CASSFKQGSTNTEAFF	TGTGCCAGCAGTTTCAAGCAGGGATCTACGAACACTGAAGCTTTCTTT
TRBJ2-2	TRBV6-2/TRBV6-3	TRBD1	.	CASSIGDRGTGELFF	TGTGCCAGCAGTATAGGGGACAGGGGGACCGGGGAGCTGTTTTTT
TRBJ1-1	TRBV6-5	.	once	CASRIALNTEAFF	TGTGCCAGCAGAATAGCGTTGAACACTGAAGCTTTCTTT
TRBJ1-3	TRBV2	TRBD1	.	CASSETQGAGNTIYF	TGTGCCAGCAGTGAGACCCAGGGGGCGGGAAACACCATATATTTT
TRBJ2-5	TRBV7-8	.	.	CASSFGGPETQYF	TGTGCCAGCAGCTTCGGAGGGCCGGAGACCCAGTACTTC
TRBJ1-6	TRBV28	TRBD1	.	CASSRTDRDNSPLHF	TGTGCCAGCAGCCGGACGGACAGGGACAATTCACCCCTCCACTTT
TRBJ1-2	TRBV6-6	.	.	CASSLAEVGSASGYTF	TGTGCCAGCAGTTTAGCGGAGGTAGGCTCCGCTTCTGGCTACACCTTC
TRBJ2-2	TRBV12-3/TRBV12-4	.	few	CASKKSPIGELFF	TGTGCCAGCAAAAAGTCCCCTATCGGGGAGCTGTTTTTT
TRBJ1-1	TRBV18	.	few	CASSPGHLSNRGTEAFF	TGTGCCAGCTCACCAGGGCACCTATCGAATCGGGGCACTGAAGCTTTCTTT
TRBJ2-7	TRBV6-6	TRBD1	.	CASTKGTGGLYEQYF	TGTGCCAGCACTAAAGGGACAGGGGGACTCTACGAGCAGTACTTC
TRBJ1-1	TRBV29-1	TRBD1	.	CSVGRQGATEAFF	TGCAGCGTTGGTCGACAGGGGGCCACTGAAGCTTTCTTT
TRBJ2-2	TRBV18	TRBD2	.	CASSPPSGRTGELFF	TGTGCCAGCTCACCCCCCAGCGGGAGAACCGGGGAGCTGTTTTTT
TRBJ2-7	TRBV4-3	.	.	CASSQDLRGAKSFYEQYF	TGCGCCAGCAGCCAAGATCTACGGGGGGCCAAGTCCTTTTACGAGCAGTACTTC
TRBJ2-3	TRBV5-1	.	.	CASSLAPQGEDTQYF	TGCGCCAGCAGCTTGGCCCCGCAGGGCGAGGATACGCAGTATTTT
TRBJ2-7	TRBV24-1	TRBD2	.	CAPRDPRGGDPPGEQYF	TGTGCCCCCCGTGACCCGCGGGGGGGGGACCCCCCAGGGGAGCAGTACTTC
TRBJ1-1	TRBV6-1	TRBD1	.	CASSGGLRTGTLVGTEAFF	TGTGCCAGCAGTGGAGGTCTAAGGACAGGGACATTGGTAGGGACTGAAGCTTTCTTT
TRBJ2-3	TRBV4-1	TRBD2	.	CASSQSGRAGTDTQYF	TGCGCCAGCAGCCAAAGCGGGAGGGCGGGGACAGATACGCAGTATTTT
TRBJ1-3	TRBV6-5	.	.	CASSTGSFSGNTIYF	TGTGCCAGTTCAACAGGGTCTTTCTCTGGAAACACCATATATTTT
TRBJ1-1	TRBV30	TRBD1	.	CAWSPGTGGLNTEAFF	TGTGCCTGGAGTCCCGGGACAGGGGGCCTGAACACTGAAGCTTTCTTT
TRBJ2-3	TRBV2	.	.	CASRFTALSGTDTQYF	TGTGCCAGCAGGTTTACAGCCCTCAGTGGCACAGATACGCAGTATTTT
TRBJ2-5	TRBV6-5	.	.	CASSYSRRGRGETQYF	TGTGCCAGCAGTTACTCCCGGAGAGGTCGGGGAGAGACCCAGTACTTC
TRBJ1-2	TRBV11-2	.	.	CASSFGPAGNYGYTF	TGTGCCAGCAGCTTTGGGCCCGCGGGGAACTATGGCTACACCTTC
TRBJ1-3	TRBV3-1/TRBV3-2	.	.	CASSQEGQYSGNTIYF	TGTGCCAGCAGCCAAGAAGGACAGTACTCTGGAAACACCATATATTTT
TRBJ2-5	TRBV7-8	.	once	CASSPISGTQYF	TGTGCCAGCAGCCCTATATCTGGGACCCAGTACTTC
TRBJ2-5	TRBV9	.	.	CASSADPLAGDTYF	TGTGCCAGCAGCGCAGATCCCTTGGCCGGGGACACATACTTC
TRBJ2-2	TRBV4-1	.	.	CASSRGPEGTGELFF	TGCGCCAGCAGTCGCGGACCAGAGGGCACCGGGGAGCTGTTTTTT
TRBJ2-5	TRBV6-5	.	.	CASSWGQTGETQYF	TGTGCCAGCTCATGGGGTCAAACGGGGGAGACCCAGTACTTC
TRBJ2-5	TRBV7-2	.	.	CASSLQGAQETQYF	TGTGCCAGCAGCCTACAGGGTGCCCAAGAGACCCAGTACTTC
TRBJ1-4	TRBV29-1	.	.	CSVGRAGEKLFF	TGCAGCGTTGGGAGGGCAGGTGAAAAACTGTTTTTT
TRBJ2-7	TRBV4-3	.	.	CASSPSKGTQGYEQYF	TGCGCCAGCAGCCCGTCCAAAGGGACCCAGGGGTACGAGCAGTACTTC
TRBJ2-1	TRBV7-6	.	many	CASSPSVNNEQFF	TGTGCCAGCAGCCCCTCAGTGAACAATGAGCAGTTCTTC
TRBJ2-2	TRBV9	TRBD2	.	CASSVALSGRETGELFF	TGTGCCAGCAGCGTAGCCCTGAGCGGGAGAGAAACCGGGGAGCTGTTTTTT